The TCR beta chain described here comes from a study of T cells expressing NK-cell markers. Overall study context: Cells sorted as CD3+CD56+NKG2C+, CD3+CD56+NKG2C- and CD3+CD56-NKG2C+ T cells supplied the TCR beta repertoires. Study findings and constraints: Roughly six donors had dominant NKG2C+ clonotypes that comprised about 1.0-7.5% of their CD8+ T cells. Whether the expanded NKG2C+ T cell clones recognized HCMV remained unclear.

UMIs were included in TCR beta cDNA generated by 5'RACE template switching. TCRdb reworked the 5' RACE reads into one entry per CDR3 protein, no DNA. The listing records 300,000 to 450,000 distinct CDR3 sequences. A note on this clonotype: Its target is not known.

The CDR3 has 14 amino acids. Germline V CDR1 and CDR2: SGHRS, YFSETQ. The V call is TRBV5-1, the J call TRBJ2-7; there is no DNA to check the TCRdb D call of TRBD1. The sequenced sample was blood T cells: a sorted CD56 or NKG2C T cell subset, CD4+ or CD8+ T cells, or bulk PBMC T cells (not recorded which). This TCR came from a man aged 18-70 years in good health. CDR3 sequence reads: CASSSRTAGREQYF.